A single T cell receptor beta chain is shown here with its context. Its antigen is still unknown. This sample is drawn from a study of radiation and T cells in renal cell carcinoma. Study in general: Nephrectomy followed 15 Gy stereotactic body radiation by 4 weeks.

Study-wide results and caveats: In blood, top tumor clones expanded by 2 weeks, shrinking by 4. No pretreatment tumor biopsies were available for baseline clonotypes.

Time point noted: blood 2 weeks post-SBRT. Documented treatment: 15 Gy SBRT to primary tumor, nephrectomy 4 weeks later. This renal cell carcinoma was of the clear cell type. The table came from immunoSEQ multiplex PCR; TCRdb's copy has only in-frame clones and leaves some out. The profile shows 100,000 to 150,000 clones, about 81% of them singletons. This receptor was taken from a man aged 50 or older with renal cell carcinoma. The source was blood, collected from a patient whose treatment included radiotherapy and nephrectomy.

The CDR3 nucleotides are TGCGCCAGCAGCTTGTTGGCTTCCCGGGCCGGTACCGGGGAGCTGTTTTTT. It codes for CASSLLASRAGTGELFF. The genes are TRBV5-1 and TRBJ2-2; no clear D gene. Deletions cut 1 base from V and 5 bases from J, with 18 bases between. From germline, CDR1 is SGHRS and CDR2 YFSETQ. CDR3 length: 17 amino acids.